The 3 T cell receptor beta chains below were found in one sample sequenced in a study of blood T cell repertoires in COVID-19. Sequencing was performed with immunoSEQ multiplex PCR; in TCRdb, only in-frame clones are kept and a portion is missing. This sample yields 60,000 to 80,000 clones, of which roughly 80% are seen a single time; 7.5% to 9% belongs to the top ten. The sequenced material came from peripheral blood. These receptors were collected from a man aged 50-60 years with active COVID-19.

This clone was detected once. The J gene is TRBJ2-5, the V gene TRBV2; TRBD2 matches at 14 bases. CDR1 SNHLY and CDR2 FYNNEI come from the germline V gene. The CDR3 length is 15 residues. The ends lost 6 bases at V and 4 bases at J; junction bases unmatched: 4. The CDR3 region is CASRGGLAGGETQYF. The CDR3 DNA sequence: TGTGCCAGCAGGGGTGGACTAGCGGGAGGAGAGACCCAGTACTTC.

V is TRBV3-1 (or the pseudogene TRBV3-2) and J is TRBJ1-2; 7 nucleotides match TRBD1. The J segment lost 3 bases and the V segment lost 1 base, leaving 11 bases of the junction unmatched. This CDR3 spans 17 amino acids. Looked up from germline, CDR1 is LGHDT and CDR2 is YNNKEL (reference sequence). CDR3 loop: CASSQGGQVATYYGYTF. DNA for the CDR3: TGTGCCAGCAGCCAAGGCGGACAGGTAGCGACTTACTATGGCTACACCTTC.

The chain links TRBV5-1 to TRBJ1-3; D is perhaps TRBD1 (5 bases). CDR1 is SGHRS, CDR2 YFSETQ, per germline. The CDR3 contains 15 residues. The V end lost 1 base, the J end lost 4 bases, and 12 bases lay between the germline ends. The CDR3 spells CASSLQAGSGNTIYF. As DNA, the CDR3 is TGCGCCAGCAGCTTGCAGGCAGGGTCAGGAAACACCATATATTTT. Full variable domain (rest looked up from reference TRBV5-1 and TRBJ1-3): KAGVTQTPRYLIKTRGQQVTLSCSPISGHRSVSWYQQTPGQGLQFLFEYFSETQRNKGNFPGRFSGRQFSNSRSEMNVSTLELGDSALYLCASSLQAGSGNTIYFGEGSWLTVV.